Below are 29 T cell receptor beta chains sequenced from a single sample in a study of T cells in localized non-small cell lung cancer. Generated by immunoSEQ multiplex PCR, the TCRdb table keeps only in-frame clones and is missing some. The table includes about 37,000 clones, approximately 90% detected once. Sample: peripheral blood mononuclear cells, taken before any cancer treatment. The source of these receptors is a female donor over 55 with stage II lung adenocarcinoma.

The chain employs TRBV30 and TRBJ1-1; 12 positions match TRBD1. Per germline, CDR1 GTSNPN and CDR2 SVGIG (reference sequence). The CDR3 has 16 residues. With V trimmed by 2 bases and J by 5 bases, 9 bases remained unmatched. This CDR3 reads CAWSPRGTGGRTEAFF. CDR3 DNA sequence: TGTGCCTGGAGTCCGAGGGGGACAGGGGGCAGAACTGAAGCTTTCTTT.

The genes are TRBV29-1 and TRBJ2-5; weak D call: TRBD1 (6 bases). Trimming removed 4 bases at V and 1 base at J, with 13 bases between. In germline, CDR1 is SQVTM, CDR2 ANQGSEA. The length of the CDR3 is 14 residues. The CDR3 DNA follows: TGCAGCGTTGGGGGAAGGGGGACCCAAGAGACCCAGTACTTC. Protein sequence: CSVGGRGTQETQYF.

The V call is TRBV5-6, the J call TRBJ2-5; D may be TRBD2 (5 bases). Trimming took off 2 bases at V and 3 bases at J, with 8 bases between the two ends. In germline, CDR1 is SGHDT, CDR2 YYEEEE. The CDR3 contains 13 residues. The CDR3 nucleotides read TGTGCCAGCAGCTTTTCCGGGAAAGAGACCCAGTACTTC. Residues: CASSFSGKETQYF.

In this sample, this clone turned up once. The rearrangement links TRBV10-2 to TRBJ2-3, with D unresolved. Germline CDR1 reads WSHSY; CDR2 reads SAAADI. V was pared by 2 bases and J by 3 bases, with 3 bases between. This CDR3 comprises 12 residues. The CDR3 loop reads CASSEGTDTQYF. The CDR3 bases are TGCGCCAGCAGTGAGGGGACAGATACGCAGTATTTT.

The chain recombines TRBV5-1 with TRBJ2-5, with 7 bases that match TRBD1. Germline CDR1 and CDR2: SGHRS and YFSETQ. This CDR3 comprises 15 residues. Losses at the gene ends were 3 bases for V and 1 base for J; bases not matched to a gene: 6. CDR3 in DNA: TGCGCCAGCAGCTCAAGGACAGGCCCCCAAGAGACCCAGTACTTC. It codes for CASSSRTGPQETQYF.

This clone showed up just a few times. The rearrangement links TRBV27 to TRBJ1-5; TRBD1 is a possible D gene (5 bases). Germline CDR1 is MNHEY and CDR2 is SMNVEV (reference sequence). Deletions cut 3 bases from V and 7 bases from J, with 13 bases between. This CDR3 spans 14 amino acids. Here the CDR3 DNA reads TGTGCCAGCAGTTTGTGGGGGGAGGGCCAGCCCCAGCATTTT. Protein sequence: CASSLWGEGQPQHF.

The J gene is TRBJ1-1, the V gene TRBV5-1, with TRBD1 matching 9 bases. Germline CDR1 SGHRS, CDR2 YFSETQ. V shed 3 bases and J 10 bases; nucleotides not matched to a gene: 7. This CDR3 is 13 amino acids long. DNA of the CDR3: TGCGCCAGCAGCTATTCTACAGGGGGCACAGCTTTCTTT. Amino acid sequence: CASSYSTGGTAFF.

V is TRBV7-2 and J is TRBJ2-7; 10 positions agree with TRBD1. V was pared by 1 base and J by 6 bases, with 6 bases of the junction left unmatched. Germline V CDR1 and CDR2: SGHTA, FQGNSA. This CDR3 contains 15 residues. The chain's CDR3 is CASSLVGQGIGEQYF. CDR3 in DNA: TGTGCCAGCAGCTTAGTGGGACAGGGGATCGGCGAGCAGTACTTC.

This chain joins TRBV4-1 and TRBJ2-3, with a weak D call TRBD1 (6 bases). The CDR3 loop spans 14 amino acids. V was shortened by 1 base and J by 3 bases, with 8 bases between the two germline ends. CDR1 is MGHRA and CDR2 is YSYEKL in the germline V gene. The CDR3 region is CASSQGDTTDTQYF. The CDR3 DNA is TGCGCCAGCAGCCAAGGGGACACTACAGATACGCAGTATTTT.

CDR3 in amino acids: CASSRQLSTGELFF. In DNA form, the CDR3 reads TGTGCCAGCAGCCGACAGCTAAGCACCGGGGAGCTGTTTTTT. The chain employs TRBV14 and TRBJ2-2; TRBD1 might be the D (5 bases). From germline, CDR1 is SGHDN and CDR2 FVKESK. Trimming took 4 bases from V and 4 from J, leaving 10 bases between them. CDR3 size: 14 residues.

The CDR3: CAIPRGQGDVGQYF. The CDR3 bases are TGTGCCATCCCAAGGGGACAGGGGGACGTCGGGCAGTACTTC. J is TRBJ2-7 and V is TRBV10-3, with TRBD1 matching over 11 bases. V dropped 8 bases and J dropped 9; count of bases not matched to a gene: 12. Germline CDR1 and CDR2: ENHRY and SYGVKD. This CDR3 spans 14 amino acids.

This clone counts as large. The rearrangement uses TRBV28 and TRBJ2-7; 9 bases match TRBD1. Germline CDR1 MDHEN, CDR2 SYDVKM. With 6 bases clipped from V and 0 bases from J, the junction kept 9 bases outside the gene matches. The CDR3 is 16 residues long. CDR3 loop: CASRPTGTGSSYEQYF. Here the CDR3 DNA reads TGTGCCAGCAGACCGACCGGGACAGGGAGCTCCTACGAGCAGTACTTC.

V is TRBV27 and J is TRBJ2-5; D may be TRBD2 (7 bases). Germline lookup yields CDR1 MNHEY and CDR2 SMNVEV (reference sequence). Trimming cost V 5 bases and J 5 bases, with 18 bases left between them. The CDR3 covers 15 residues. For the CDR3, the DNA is TGTGCCAGCAGTCCCCGGGGAGGGGGTGGGGAGACCCAGTACTTC. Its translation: CASSPRGGGGETQYF.

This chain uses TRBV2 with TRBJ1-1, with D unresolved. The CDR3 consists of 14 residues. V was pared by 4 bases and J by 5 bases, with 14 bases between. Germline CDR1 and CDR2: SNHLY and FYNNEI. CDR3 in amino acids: CASSGRTLGTEAFF. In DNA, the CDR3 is TGTGCCAGCAGTGGCCGGACGTTGGGGACTGAAGCTTTCTTT.

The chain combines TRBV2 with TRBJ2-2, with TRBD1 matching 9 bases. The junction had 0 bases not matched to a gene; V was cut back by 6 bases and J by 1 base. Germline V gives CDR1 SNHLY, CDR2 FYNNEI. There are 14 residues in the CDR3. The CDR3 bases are TGTGCCAGCAGGGACAGGGGGAACACCGGGGAGCTGTTTTTT. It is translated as CASRDRGNTGELFF.

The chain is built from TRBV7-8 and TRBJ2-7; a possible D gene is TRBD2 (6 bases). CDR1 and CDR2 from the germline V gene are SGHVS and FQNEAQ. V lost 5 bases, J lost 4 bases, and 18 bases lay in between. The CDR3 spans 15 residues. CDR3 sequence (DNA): TGTGCCAGCAGCCCGATCCGGGGGAGAGGATACGAGCAGTACTTC. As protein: CASSPIRGRGYEQYF.

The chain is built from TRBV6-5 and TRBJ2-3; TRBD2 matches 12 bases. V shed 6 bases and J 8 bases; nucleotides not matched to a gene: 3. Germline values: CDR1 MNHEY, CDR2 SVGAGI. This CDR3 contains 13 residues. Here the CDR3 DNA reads TGTGCCAGCAGGCTAGCGGGAGGGGGTACGCAGTATTTT. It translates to CASRLAGGGTQYF.

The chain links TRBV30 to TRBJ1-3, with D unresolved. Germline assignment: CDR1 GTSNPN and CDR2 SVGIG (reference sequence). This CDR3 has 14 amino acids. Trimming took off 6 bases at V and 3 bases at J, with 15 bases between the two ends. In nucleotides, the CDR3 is TGTGCCTGCCCTAGAGTCGGGGATGGAAACACCATATATTTT. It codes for CACPRVGDGNTIYF.

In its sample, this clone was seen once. The CDR3 nucleotides read TGCAGCGTCTGGACCCTGCTAACTGAAGCTTTCTTT. Its protein is CSVWTLLTEAFF. The V and J genes are TRBV29-1 and TRBJ1-1; D is ambiguous. V lost 6 bases to trimming and J lost 5 bases, with 13 bases between them. The CDR3 spans 12 residues. CDR1 is SQVTM and CDR2 is ANQGSEA in the germline V gene.

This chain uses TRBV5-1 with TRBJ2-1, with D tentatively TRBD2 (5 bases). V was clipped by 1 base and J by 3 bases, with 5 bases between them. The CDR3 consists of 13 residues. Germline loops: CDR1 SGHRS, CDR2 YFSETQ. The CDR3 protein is CASSLRDYNEQFF. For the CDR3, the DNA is TGCGCCAGCAGCTTGCGGGACTACAATGAGCAGTTCTTC. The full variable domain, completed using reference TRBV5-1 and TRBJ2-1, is KAGVTQTPRYLIKTRGQQVTLSCSPISGHRSVSWYQQTPGQGLQFLFEYFSETQRNKGNFPGRFSGRQFSNSRSEMNVSTLELGDSALYLCASSLRDYNEQFFGPGTRLTVL.

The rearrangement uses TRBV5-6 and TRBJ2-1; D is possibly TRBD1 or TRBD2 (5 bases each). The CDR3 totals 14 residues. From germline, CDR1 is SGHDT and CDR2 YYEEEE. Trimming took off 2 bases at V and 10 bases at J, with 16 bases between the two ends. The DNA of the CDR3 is TGTGCCAGCAGCTTTTCCGGGACCCTTGACGAGCAGTTCTTC. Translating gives CASSFSGTLDEQFF.

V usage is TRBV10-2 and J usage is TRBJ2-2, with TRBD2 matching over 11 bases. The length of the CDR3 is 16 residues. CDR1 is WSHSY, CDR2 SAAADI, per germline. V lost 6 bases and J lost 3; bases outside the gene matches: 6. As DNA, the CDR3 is TGCGCCAGCAGACCCACTAGCGGGGGCTACACCGGGGAGCTGTTTTTT. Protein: CASRPTSGGYTGELFF.

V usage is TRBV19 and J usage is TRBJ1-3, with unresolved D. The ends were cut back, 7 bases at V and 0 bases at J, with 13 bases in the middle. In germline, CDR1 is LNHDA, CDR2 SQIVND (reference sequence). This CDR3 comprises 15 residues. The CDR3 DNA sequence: TGTGCCAGTACCCTCGCCGGGAGCTCTGGAAACACCATATATTTT. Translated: CASTLAGSSGNTIYF.

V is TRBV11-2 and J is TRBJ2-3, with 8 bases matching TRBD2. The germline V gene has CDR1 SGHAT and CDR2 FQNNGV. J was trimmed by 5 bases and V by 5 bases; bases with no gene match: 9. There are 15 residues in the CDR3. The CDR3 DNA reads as TGTGCCAGCAGCATCTCGGGGCGGGAGGAAGATACGCAGTATTTT. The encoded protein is CASSISGREEDTQYF.

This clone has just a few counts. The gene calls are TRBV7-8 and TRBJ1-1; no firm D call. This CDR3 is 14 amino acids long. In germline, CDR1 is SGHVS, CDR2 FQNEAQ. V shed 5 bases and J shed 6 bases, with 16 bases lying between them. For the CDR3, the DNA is TGTGCCAGCAGCCCAGATAGTTTGCGCTCTGAAGCTTTCTTT. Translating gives CASSPDSLRSEAFF.

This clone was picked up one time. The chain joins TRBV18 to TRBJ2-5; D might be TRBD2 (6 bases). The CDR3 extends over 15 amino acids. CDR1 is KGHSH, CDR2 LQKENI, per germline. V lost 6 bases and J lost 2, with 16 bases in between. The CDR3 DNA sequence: TGTGCCAGCTCGCCTCAATGGGGGACTCAAGAGACCCAGTACTTC. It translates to CASSPQWGTQETQYF.

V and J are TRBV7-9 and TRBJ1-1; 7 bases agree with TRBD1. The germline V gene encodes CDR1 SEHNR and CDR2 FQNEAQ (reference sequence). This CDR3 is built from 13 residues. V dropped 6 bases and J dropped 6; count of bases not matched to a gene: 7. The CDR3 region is CASSLQGESEAFF. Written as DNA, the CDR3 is TGTGCCAGCAGTCTTCAGGGGGAATCTGAAGCTTTCTTT.

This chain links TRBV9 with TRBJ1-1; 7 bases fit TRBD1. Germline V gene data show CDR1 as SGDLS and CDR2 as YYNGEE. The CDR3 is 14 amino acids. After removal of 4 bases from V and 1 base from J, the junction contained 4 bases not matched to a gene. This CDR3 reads CASSPRQGNTEAFF. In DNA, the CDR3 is TGTGCCAGCAGCCCTCGACAGGGGAACACTGAAGCTTTCTTT.

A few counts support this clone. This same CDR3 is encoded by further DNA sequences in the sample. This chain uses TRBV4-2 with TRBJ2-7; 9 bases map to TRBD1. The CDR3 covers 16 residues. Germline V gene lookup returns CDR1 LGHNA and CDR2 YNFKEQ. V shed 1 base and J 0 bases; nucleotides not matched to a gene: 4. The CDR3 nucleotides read TGTGCCAGCAGCCAAGTAGCGACAGGGGGCTCCTACGAGCAGTACTTC. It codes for CASSQVATGGSYEQYF.